The 23 T cell receptor beta chains below all came from one sample that was sequenced in a study of early T cells in non-severe SARS-CoV-2 infection. A single record per CDR3 protein comes from TCRdb applying MiXCR to the 5' RACE reads. There are tens of thousands of distinct CDR3 sequences in the sample; about 6.2% occur only once, and 3% to 4% lies in the top ten. The material sequenced was whole blood. The receptors were gathered from an adult who was a healthcare worker with PCR-confirmed SARS-CoV-2 infection or an uninfected control (not recorded which).

This clonotype turned up a few times. The gene calls are TRBV6-5 and TRBJ1-5, with D perhaps matching TRBD1 (5 bases). Germline V lookup: CDR1 MNHEY, CDR2 SVGAGI. CDR3 length: 19 amino acids. V dropped 0 bases and J dropped 0 bases, with 18 bases sitting between them. The CDR3: CASSYSPPTGLYSNQPQHF. The CDR3 nucleotides read TGTGCCAGCAGTTACTCCCCCCCCACAGGCCTATATAGCAATCAGCCCCAGCATTTT.

This clonotype has a count of ten or more. V is TRBV28 and J is TRBJ2-3, with 7 bases matching TRBD2. The CDR3 covers 14 residues. Germline assignment: CDR1 MDHEN and CDR2 SYDVKM. V was pared by 3 bases and J by 6 bases, with 6 bases of the junction left unmatched. CDR3 bases: TGTGCCAGCAGTTTGACTAGCAGGCTGGATACGCAGTATTTT. This translates into CASSLTSRLDTQYF.

In DNA form, the CDR3 reads TGCGCCAGCAGCTTGGGACGTGGACCGACCCAAGAGACCCAGTACTTC. This translates into CASSLGRGPTQETQYF. The chain couples TRBV5-1 to TRBJ2-5; D is unresolved. The V end was cut by 0 bases, the J end by 1 base, with 13 bases between. The CDR3 is made up of 16 amino acids. CDR1 is SGHRS, CDR2 YFSETQ, per germline.

This clonotype was detected many times. The gene calls are TRBV7-2 and TRBJ1-1, with 7 nucleotides matching TRBD1. CDR3 length: 15 residues. Trimming cost V 1 base and J 5 bases; bases outside gene matches: 7. Germline values: CDR1 SGHTA, CDR2 FQGNSA. The DNA for the CDR3 is TGTGCCAGCAGCTTAGTCAGGGGGGATGCGACTGAAGCTTTCTTT. Translation gives CASSLVRGDATEAFF.

There are many counts of this clonotype. V gene TRBV19 combines with J gene TRBJ1-2; 11 positions agree with TRBD1. CDR3 length: 14 amino acids. Trimming took 5 bases from V and 8 from J; bases not matched to a gene: 7. Per the germline V gene, CDR1 is LNHDA and CDR2 is SQIVND (reference sequence). The CDR3 spells CASSPLDRGQGYTF. The CDR3 DNA follows: TGTGCCAGTAGTCCTCTGGACAGGGGGCAAGGCTACACCTTC.

This clonotype was seen repeatedly, ten times or more. The chain employs TRBV20-1 and TRBJ2-2; 11 positions match TRBD2. The CDR3 extends over 16 amino acids. CDR1 DFQATT and CDR2 SNEGSKA come from the germline V gene (reference sequence). V shed 3 bases and J 5 bases; nucleotides not matched to a gene: 8. The DNA of the CDR3 is TGCAGTGCTAGGTCTCCGGGACTAGCGGCTACCGGGGAGCTGTTTTTT. It yields the protein CSARSPGLAATGELFF.

This clonotype was found many times. The CDR3 region has the DNA TGTGCCAGCAGGGAAACAGATACGCAGTATTTT. It is translated as CASRETDTQYF. The J gene is TRBJ2-3, the V gene TRBV6-1; no clear D. This CDR3 has 11 amino acids. Per the germline V gene, CDR1 is MNHNS and CDR2 is SASEGT. V was shortened by 6 bases and J by 3 bases, with 4 bases between the two germline ends.

The DNA for the CDR3 is TGTGCCAGCAGATCCTATGGGTCTAGCGGGGGGGCCCACGAGCAGTACTTC. Translation: CASRSYGSSGGAHEQYF. The chain has TRBV28 and TRBJ2-7, with 12 bases fitting TRBD2. CDR3 length: 17 amino acids. The germline V gene has CDR1 MDHEN and CDR2 SYDVKM. V shed 6 bases, J shed 5 bases, and the junction held 14 bases outside the gene matches.

This clonotype was observed many times. This rearrangement joins TRBV9 to TRBJ1-6; D gene unclear. The CDR3 runs to 15 residues. V shed 0 bases and J shed 5 bases, with 9 bases lying between them. Per the germline V gene, CDR1 is SGDLS and CDR2 is YYNGEE. Here the CDR3 DNA reads TGTGCCAGCAGCGTAGGCGGACGGGATAATTCACCCCTCCACTTT. Translation gives CASSVGGRDNSPLHF.

This clonotype was detected many times. The rearrangement joins TRBV7-6 to TRBJ2-2; no definite D call. Germline V lookup: CDR1 SGHVS, CDR2 FNYEAQ. V was shortened by 2 bases and J by 1 base, with 5 bases between the two germline ends. The CDR3 has 14 residues. CDR3 nucleotides: TGTGCCAGCAGCTTATCAGGGAACACCGGGGAGCTGTTTTTT. Amino acid sequence: CASSLSGNTGELFF.

Only a few counts were recorded for this clonotype. V usage is TRBV24-1 and J usage is TRBJ2-2; D is perhaps TRBD1 (6 bases). This CDR3 spans 16 amino acids. Trimming shortened V by 4 bases and J by 6 bases, and 17 bases separated the two germline ends. CDR1 and CDR2 (germline): KGHDR, SFDVKD. In DNA, the CDR3 is TGTGCCACCAGTGACATCCACAGGGAAGTTCCCGGGGAGCTGTTTTTT. Translating it yields CATSDIHREVPGELFF.

V usage is TRBV20-1 and J usage is TRBJ1-1; no firm D call. The ends were cut back, 5 bases at V and 6 bases at J, with 10 bases in the middle. This CDR3 comprises 11 residues. Germline V lookup: CDR1 DFQATT, CDR2 SNEGSKA (reference sequence). The chain's CDR3 is CSALRVPEAFF. The CDR3 DNA reads as TGCAGTGCTCTGCGGGTTCCTGAAGCTTTCTTT.

This clonotype was observed at least ten times. The chain has TRBV12-3 or TRBV12-4 and TRBJ1-1, with TRBD1 matching over 8 bases. The CDR3 extends over 14 amino acids. The V gene end was trimmed by 3 bases and the J gene end by 4 bases; junction bases not matched to a gene: 4. The CDR3 reads CASSFYRGITEAFF. The CDR3 nucleotides are TGTGCCAGCAGTTTCTACAGGGGGATCACTGAAGCTTTCTTT.

This clonotype was picked up a small number of times. The rearrangement links TRBV6-4 to TRBJ2-3; tentative D call: TRBD2 (7 bases). V was shortened by 4 bases and J by 7 bases, with 15 bases between the two germline ends. Germline CDR1 reads MRHNA; CDR2 reads SNTAGT. The CDR3 is made up of 14 amino acids. The CDR3 nucleotides read TGTGCCAGCAGTGGGGCGGGGGCCGATAATACGCAGTATTTT. Translation: CASSGAGADNTQYF.

The DNA of the CDR3 is TGCGCCAGCAGCTTGGGTAGCGACTTATCCTACAATGAGCAGTTCTTC. Its protein product is CASSLGSDLSYNEQFF. The rearrangement links TRBV5-1 to TRBJ2-1; perhaps TRBD2 as D (5 bases). Germline V lookup: CDR1 SGHRS, CDR2 YFSETQ. The CDR3 extends over 16 amino acids. Trimming took 0 bases from V and 1 from J, leaving 11 bases between them.

This clonotype was counted ten times or more. The chain carries TRBV21-1 and TRBJ2-7; TRBD1 reflects the table's D call only, with no check against the DNA. TRBV21-1 counts as a pseudogene. The CDR3 consists of 15 residues. CDR3 sequence: CASSPGGGPSYEQYF. The CDR3 bases are TGTGCCAGCAGCCCTGGGGGTGGCCCATCCTACGAGCAGTACTTC.

The V gene is TRBV24-1, the J gene TRBJ1-5, with a tentative D call TRBD1 (6 bases). CDR3 length: 15 residues. Germline loops: CDR1 KGHDR, CDR2 SFDVKD. V was clipped by 3 bases and J by 7 bases, with 15 bases between them. CDR3 protein: CATSDPRGAGQPQHF. CDR3 DNA: TGTGCCACCAGTGATCCTCGGGGGGCCGGACAGCCCCAGCATTTT.

This clonotype was detected only a few times. CDR3 nucleotide sequence: TGTGCCAGTAGTACCCTGACAGAGCGACTTGAAGCTTTCTTT. Translation gives CASSTLTERLEAFF. The rearrangement links TRBV19 to TRBJ1-1; a weak D match, TRBD1 (5 bases). Deletions cut 4 bases from V and 7 bases from J, with 16 bases between. Per the germline V gene, CDR1 is LNHDA and CDR2 is SQIVND (reference sequence). This CDR3 is 14 amino acids long.

Many counts were recorded for this clonotype. V usage is TRBV2 and J usage is TRBJ2-3, with 9 bases lining up with TRBD2. This CDR3 is built from 17 residues. Trimming cost V 4 bases and J 2 bases; bases outside gene matches: 10. From germline, CDR1 is SNHLY and CDR2 FYNNEI. CDR3 sequence reads: CASSARLAGDFTDTQYF. CDR3 bases: TGTGCCAGCAGTGCGCGGTTAGCGGGGGACTTCACAGATACGCAGTATTTT.

This clonotype has a count of ten or more. The rearrangement links TRBV11-2 to TRBJ2-1; D is unresolved. V lost 5 bases and J lost 14, with 16 bases in between. The CDR3 consists of 12 residues. CDR1 is SGHAT, CDR2 FQNNGV, per germline. The CDR3 DNA reads as TGTGCCAGCAGCCTACCCCCCGGTAGTAAGTTCTTC. Residues: CASSLPPGSKFF.

This clonotype was observed many times. The chain employs TRBV7-2 and TRBJ2-2, with 9 bases identical to TRBD1. Trimming took 6 bases from V and 5 from J; bases not matched to a gene: 10. From germline, CDR1 is SGHTA and CDR2 FQGNSA. CDR3 size: 16 residues. CDR3 DNA: TGTGCCAGCAGTTACAACAGGGGGCGCAGGACCGGGGAGCTGTTTTTT. It translates to CASSYNRGRRTGELFF.

This clonotype was recorded at least ten times. CDR3 DNA sequence: TGCGCCAGCAGCTTTGATACAAACCGACACGCGGTTATTGGCACAGATACGCAGTATTTT. Amino acids: CASSFDTNRHAVIGTDTQYF. This rearrangement joins TRBV5-1 to TRBJ2-3; D remains ambiguous. This CDR3 comprises 20 residues. V was cut by 2 bases and J by 1 base, with 26 bases left in between. Per the germline V gene, CDR1 is SGHRS and CDR2 is YFSETQ.

This clonotype was picked up many times. The V call is TRBV12-3 or TRBV12-4, the J call TRBJ1-2; D is uncertain. The CDR3 consists of 14 residues. V gave up 5 bases and J gave up 6 bases, with 16 bases separating them. CDR3 DNA: TGTGCCAGCAGTCCTGACCCTTCGAAGGATGGCTACACCTTC. Translation gives CASSPDPSKDGYTF.